This T cell receptor (beta chain) was captured in a study of T-cell reconstitution after alpha-beta-depleted transplantation in children. Using unique molecular identifiers, the investigators prepared the TCRbeta library. TCRdb ran MiXCR on the PCR reads and lists one entry per CDR3 protein. The sample shows about 580,000 distinct CDR3 sequences, 23% of them seen only once. This clonotype was recorded many times. The material was PBMCs, mostly from graft donor cells, obtained 360 days after TCRalphabeta/CD19-depleted stem cell transplant. This receptor was taken from a boy under two years old who had a stem cell transplant for acute myeloid leukemia, so the T cells may come from the graft donor.

CDR3 bases: TGTGCCAGCAGCTTACCGAACGGACAGGGAGGGACCTACGAGCAGTACTTC. It specifies CASSLPNGQGGTYEQYF. This chain links TRBV7-9 with TRBJ2-7; a weak D match, TRBD1 (8 bases). With 2 bases removed from V and 2 bases from J, the gap between germline ends came to 19 bases. CDR3 length equals 17 residues. Per the germline V gene, CDR1 is SEHNR and CDR2 is FQNEAQ (reference sequence).